These T cell receptor beta chains were read from a single sample in a study of sequential checkpoint blockade in melanoma. Data came from immunoSEQ multiplex PCR; TCRdb stores just in-frame clones and leaves some out. The sample includes about 20,000 clones, approximately 80% of them seen just once. The sample here was CD8+ T cells sorted from blood (inferred from file names), taken from a patient given nivolumab and ipilimumab in sequence. These receptors were taken from a human donor with melanoma. Both conserved end residues are part of each CDR3. Fields, in order: V gene, CDR3 protein.

>TRBV11-2
CASSLWTSGGAYEQYF
>TRBV6-6
CASSLGHGDSPLHF
>TRBV7-3
CASSFRGGTYNEQFF
>TRBV4-2
CASSSSGGYGNEQFF
>TRBV27
CASSGGAYNEQFF
>TRBV7-9
CASSFSGGASTDTQYF
>TRBV11-2
CASSLLQRNEKLFF
>TRBV6-1
CAIFDRDTNQPQHF
>TRBV19
CASSPRTQETQYF
>TRBV5-1
CASEPGTVWTDTQYF
>TRBV4-3
CASSPSATNTGTGELFF
>TRBV5-1
CASSLGAGGGGEQYF
>TRBV5-5
CASSFAVPTYTDTQYF
>TRBV4-3
CASSQERTSYYEQYF
>TRBV28
CASSPTGANTIYF
>TRBV25-1
CASSGGQARNQPQHF
>TRBV11-2
CASSPRQAPEQYF
>TRBV19
CASSTADRGHQPQHF
>TRBV28
CASLRTGPFYGYTF
>TRBV4-1
CASSQDRAGGREQFF
>TRBV9
CASSVVSTGELFF
>TRBV5-1
CASSLEGTGNYNEQFF
>TRBV4-3
CASSQGVGGNQPQHF
>TRBV7-2
CASTESGGDYNEQFF
>TRBV4-3
CASSQEAGPVHF
>TRBV10-1
CASSDDRGREETQYF
>TRBV5-4
CASSRWTGEAEAFF
>TRBV4-2
CASSQGAGSGNTIYF
>TRBV18
CASFTEGTGVGYTF
>TRBV7-9
CASSFSHGQISYEQYF
>TRBV4-2
CASSQGASLGETQYF
>TRBV7-9
CASSTGGTGYEPQHF
>TRBV19
CASRESYNSPLHF
>TRBV7-9
CASSFPGQGSYEQYF
>TRBV10-3
CAIRQKESLTDTQYF
>TRBV11-2
CASSPYPYEQYF
>TRBV6-4
CASSDSGGTSYNEQFF
>TRBV4-2
CASSQGYKSGDNNNEQFF
>TRBV28
CASSSTGWGIYNQPQHF
>TRBV11-2
CASSSSSTSGTYEQYF
>TRBV5-6
CASSLDQGGYEQYF
>TRBV10-3
CAILAGKNRAIPYEQYF
>TRBV11-2
CASSQETLSTDTQYF
>TRBV5-1
CASSSPPDRFQETQYF
>TRBV2
CASSVRDRGTYEQYF
>TRBV4-3
CASSQVASQNEKLFF
>TRBV27
CASGPGQGFYEQYF
>TRBV12-5
CASGLVDGGVTDTQYF
>TRBV7-2
CASSSYRGLGDTQYF
>TRBV18
CASSPSITGANTEAFF
>TRBV7-8
CASSFSGGGEYNEQFF
>TRBV6-5
CASSLSERGASYEQYF
>TRBV7-9
CASSTEALGANTGELFF
>TRBV4-3
CASSQERVSSVNTEAFF
>TRBV27
CASSIDPGSGANVLTF